What follows are 18 T cell receptor beta chains derived from one specimen sequenced in a study of cytomegalovirus exposure and HLA in healthy donors (dated by TCRdb to 2015 to 2018). Libraries were constructed by the immunoSEQ multiplex PCR assay. For the multiplex PCR, a mixture combining 60 forward primers for TCR Vbeta segments and 13 reverse primers for TCR Jbeta segments was used. This is the immuneACCESS table as TCRdb keeps it, with only in-frame sequences that have V and J called. A part of the clones is gone; compared with another copy, unresolved V genes explain less than half, and the rest is unexplained. The table for this sample lists around 130,000 clones; roughly two thirds of them were counted only once. The biggest ten clones account for roughly 1.6% of the sample. Sequencing was carried out using PBMCs. The receptors shown here come from a man aged 25-45 years in good health and CMV-seropositive.

This rearrangement joins TRBV5-4 to TRBJ2-3; 9 nucleotides match TRBD2. Germline lookup yields CDR1 SGHNT and CDR2 YYREEE (reference sequence). CDR3 length equals 15 residues. The trim removed 5 bases at V and 0 bases at J, leaving 4 bases unmatched. The CDR3 nucleotides are TGTGCCAGCAGGCCTAGCGGGGCTAGCACAGATACGCAGTATTTT. As protein: CASRPSGASTDTQYF.

The chain is built from TRBV4-1 and TRBJ2-7, with 12 bases lining up with TRBD2. Trimming took 5 bases from V and 3 from J; bases not matched to a gene: 5. CDR1 is MGHRA, CDR2 YSYEKL, per germline. The CDR3 loop spans 15 amino acids. The CDR3 here is CASSVPGLAGYEQYF. The CDR3 coding sequence is TGCGCCAGCAGCGTCCCGGGACTAGCGGGCTACGAGCAGTACTTC.

CDR3 region: CASSRVYRAGEQFF. The CDR3 nucleotides are TGTGCCAGCAGCAGAGTATACAGGGCGGGTGAGCAGTTCTTC. This sequence joins TRBV11-1 and TRBJ2-1, with D possibly matching TRBD1 (6 bases). This CDR3 comprises 14 residues. V was shortened by 5 bases and J by 9 bases, with 17 bases between the two germline ends. Per germline, CDR1 SGHAT and CDR2 FQDESV (reference sequence).

The chain recombines TRBV25-1 with TRBJ2-5, with 8 bases that match TRBD1. The CDR3 covers 16 residues. Germline V CDR1 and CDR2: MGHDK, SYGVNS. Trimming at V came to 2 bases and at J to 5 bases, leaving 10 bases not matched to a gene. The CDR3 here is CASSEAQGVVGETQYF. As DNA, the CDR3 is TGTGCCAGCAGTGAAGCACAGGGGGTTGTCGGGGAGACCCAGTACTTC.

The rearrangement links TRBV21-1 to TRBJ1-1. TRBV21-1 has pseudogene status. CDR3 length: 14 residues. The CDR3 is CASSTAGMNTEAFF. In DNA form, the CDR3 reads TGTGCCAGCAGCACCGCGGGGATGAACACTGAAGCTTTCTTT.

The chain combines TRBV2 with TRBJ1-2; D perhaps matches TRBD1 (6 bases). The length of the CDR3 is 14 residues. Germline-derived CDR1 and CDR2 are SNHLY and FYNNEI. Trimming cost V 5 bases and J 5 bases, with 15 bases left between them. CDR3 amino acids: CASSTNREPYGYTF. For the CDR3, the DNA is TGTGCCAGCAGTACTAACAGGGAACCTTATGGCTACACCTTC.

The chain uses TRBV5-8 and TRBJ2-2, with 8 bases fitting TRBD2. Losses at the gene ends were 1 base for V and 5 bases for J; bases not matched to a gene: 4. The CDR3 contains 15 residues. Germline V CDR1 and CDR2: SGHTS, YDEGEE. CDR3 amino acids: CASSLILAVTGELFF. The DNA of the CDR3 is TGTGCCAGCAGCTTGATACTAGCGGTAACCGGGGAGCTGTTTTTT.

The rearrangement joins TRBV30 to TRBJ2-7, with 10 positions matching TRBD2. This CDR3 is built from 16 residues. Per the germline V gene, CDR1 is GTSNPN and CDR2 is SVGIG (reference sequence). Germline trimming cut 4 bases from V and 5 bases from J; bases unmatched to any gene: 14. CDR3 sequence (DNA): TGTGCCTGGACCCCTTGGGCTAGCGGGAGTAACCACGAGCAGTACTTC. Its protein product is CAWTPWASGSNHEQYF.

In DNA, the CDR3 is TGCGCCAGCAGCCAAGATGGGGCGGGAGGAGAAGAGACCCAGTACTTC. It codes for CASSQDGAGGEETQYF. The chain uses TRBV4-3 and TRBJ2-5, with TRBD2 matching over 8 bases. This CDR3 contains 16 residues. Germline CDR1 reads LGHNA; CDR2 reads YSLEER. After removal of 0 bases from V and 3 bases from J, the junction contained 6 bases not matched to a gene.

The chain is built from TRBV15 and TRBJ2-1; the match to TRBD2 covers 12 bases. V dropped 2 bases and J dropped 9; count of bases not matched to a gene: 20. Germline V lookup: CDR1 LNHNV, CDR2 YYDKDF (reference sequence). The CDR3 extends over 20 amino acids. In DNA form, the CDR3 reads TGTGCCACCAGCAGATCTACAAGGTCTCGGACTAGCGGGAAACTGGTTGAGCAGTTCTTC. Amino acid sequence: CATSRSTRSRTSGKLVEQFF.

The J gene is TRBJ2-1, the V gene TRBV13; TRBD2 agrees at 11 bases. The CDR3 totals 16 residues. Looked up from germline, CDR1 is PRHDT and CDR2 is FYEKMQ (reference sequence). The junction had 3 bases not matched to a gene; V was cut back by 0 bases and J by 5 bases. The CDR3 DNA is TGTGCCAGCAGCTTAGGGGGGACTAGCGGACACAATGAGCAGTTCTTC. Residues: CASSLGGTSGHNEQFF.

The V and J genes are TRBV4-1 and TRBJ2-5; tentatively, D is TRBD1 (6 bases). V lost 6 bases and J lost 5, with 16 bases in between. The CDR3 sequence is 14 residues long. Germline V gene sequence: CDR1 MGHRA, CDR2 YSYEKL. The CDR3 reads CASRSTGTGETQYF. CDR3 nucleotides: TGCGCCAGCAGATCCACAGGGACCGGGGAGACCCAGTACTTC.

The chain is built from TRBV5-1 and TRBJ2-2; 9 bases match TRBD2. Per germline, CDR1 SGHRS and CDR2 YFSETQ. CDR3 length: 16 residues. The V segment lost 4 bases and the J segment 2 bases; nucleotides outside the gene matches: 6. This CDR3 is CASSPPLAGNTGELFF. The DNA for the CDR3 is TGCGCCAGCAGCCCGCCTCTAGCGGGAAACACCGGGGAGCTGTTTTTT.

This chain links TRBV29-1 with TRBJ1-1; D is unclear. Trimming removed 4 bases from V and 1 base from J, with 13 bases in between. Germline CDR1 SQVTM, CDR2 ANQGSEA. This CDR3 region has 14 residues. CDR3 protein: CSVAPRLPNTEAFF. For the CDR3, the DNA is TGCAGCGTTGCGCCCAGACTTCCGAACACTGAAGCTTTCTTT. The full variable domain, completed using reference TRBV29-1 and TRBJ1-1, is SAVISQKPSRDICQRGTSLTIQCQVDSQVTMMFWYRQQPGQSLTLIATANQGSEATYESGFVIDKFPISRPNLTFSTLTVSNMSPEDSSIYLCSVAPRLPNTEAFFGQGTRLTVV.

The chain carries TRBV7-9 and TRBJ1-5, with TRBD1 as a possible D gene (5 bases). The CDR3 consists of 16 residues. CDR1 SEHNR and CDR2 FQNEAQ come from the germline V gene (reference sequence). Trimming removed 1 base at V and 5 bases at J, with 15 bases between. Here the CDR3 reads CASSLGIGAGYQPQHF. The CDR3 DNA follows: TGTGCCAGCAGCTTAGGGATTGGGGCAGGGTATCAGCCCCAGCATTTT.

This chain links TRBV18 with TRBJ1-2, with D possibly matching TRBD1 (5 bases). This CDR3 comprises 14 residues. CDR1 and CDR2 (germline): KGHSH, LQKENI. The V end lost 4 bases, the J end lost 4 bases, and 13 bases lay between the germline ends. In nucleotides, the CDR3 is TGTGCCAGCTCACAGATACAGGAGTTCTATGGCTACACCTTC. Translation: CASSQIQEFYGYTF. The entire variable domain, with the rest obtained from reference TRBV18 and TRBJ1-2, is as follows: NAGVMQNPRHLVRRRGQEARLRCSPMKGHSHVYWYRQLPEEGLKFMVYLQKENIIDESGMPKERFSAEFPKEGPSILRIQQVVRGDSAAYFCASSQIQEFYGYTFGSGTRLTVV.

The chain recombines TRBV7-8 with TRBJ1-2, with 7 bases fitting TRBD1. The V gene end was trimmed by 5 bases and the J gene end by 6 bases; junction bases not matched to a gene: 9. CDR3 length equals 14 residues. The V gene's germline CDR1 is SGHVS and CDR2 FQNEAQ. The CDR3 DNA reads as TGTGCCAGCAGCCACACGCCGACAGGGAATGGCTACACCTTC. Encoded protein: CASSHTPTGNGYTF. The entire variable domain, with the rest obtained from reference TRBV7-8 and TRBJ1-2, is as follows: GAGVSQSPRYKVAKRGQDVALRCDPISGHVSLFWYQQALGQGPEFLTYFQNEAQLDKSGLPSDRFFAERPEGSVSTLKIQRTQQEDSAVYLCASSHTPTGNGYTFGSGTRLTVV.

V usage is TRBV28 and J usage is TRBJ2-1; 7 bases align to TRBD2. The V segment lost 7 bases and the J segment 3 bases; nucleotides outside the gene matches: 12. This CDR3 has 16 residues. Per the germline V gene, CDR1 is MDHEN and CDR2 is SYDVKM. This chain's CDR3 is CASIKRPAGLYNEQFF. CDR3 nucleotide sequence: TGTGCCAGCATAAAGAGGCCAGCGGGACTCTACAATGAGCAGTTCTTC.